This entry features one T cell receptor (beta chain) sequence. The CDR3 length is 11 residues. Germline CDR1 SQVTM, CDR2 ANQGSEA. Trimming stripped 4 bases from V and 3 bases from J, with 6 bases between. A distinct unique molecular identifier was carried by each TCR cDNA molecule. Each CDR3 protein gets one entry after TCRdb re-called the 5' RACE reads with MiXCR. Of tens of thousands of distinct CDR3 sequences listed, over 8.5% were seen once; the top ten hold less than 9%. These data are taken from a study of spatial heterogeneity in lung cancer. Study in general: Each time, sequencing found more beta-chain sequences than alpha-chain sequences. An average of more than ten raw reads was observed per unique TCR and UMI combination.

As to time point: sample taken at primary tumor resection. No cell sorting; template was whole RNA from tumor, lung tissue or PBMC. Patients with untreated early-stage non-small cell lung cancer, numbering around 71, were the donors. The sequence derives from a male donor with early-stage non-small cell lung cancer. The sample consisted of PBMCs, taken at surgery. This sequence joins TRBV29-1 and TRBJ2-5; D is perhaps TRBD1 (5 bases). CDR3 region: CSVGREETQYF. The CDR3 coding sequence is TGCAGCGTTGGCAGGGAAGAGACCCAGTACTTC.